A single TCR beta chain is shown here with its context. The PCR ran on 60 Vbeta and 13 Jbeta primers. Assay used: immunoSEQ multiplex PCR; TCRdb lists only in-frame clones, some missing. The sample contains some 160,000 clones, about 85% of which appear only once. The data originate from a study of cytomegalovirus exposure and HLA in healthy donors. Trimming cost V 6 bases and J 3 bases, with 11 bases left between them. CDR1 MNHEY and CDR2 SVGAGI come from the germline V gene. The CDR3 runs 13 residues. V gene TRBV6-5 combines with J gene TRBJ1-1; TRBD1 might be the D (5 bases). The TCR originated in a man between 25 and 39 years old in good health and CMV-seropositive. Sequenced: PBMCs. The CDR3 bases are TGTGCCAGCAGCGCGGGGGAGTACACTGAAGCTTTCTTT. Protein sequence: CASSAGEYTEAFF.